A single sample is the source of the 12 T cell receptor beta chains below, sequenced in a study of blood T cell repertoires in COVID-19. Only in-frame clones appear in the TCRdb table, and some are missing; sequencing was by immunoSEQ multiplex PCR. Here the sample spans about 370,000 clones, 80% to 90% being singletons. Sequenced input: PBMCs or T cells enriched from blood (not recorded which). All receptors derive from a man aged 18 to 29 who had recovered from COVID-19.

This chain uses TRBV28 with TRBJ1-2; D not resolved. Trimming removed 6 bases from V and 1 base from J, with 9 bases in between. Germline assignment: CDR1 MDHEN and CDR2 SYDVKM. This CDR3 comprises 13 residues. The CDR3 nucleotides read TGTGCCAGCAGGGGCCCAAATAACTATGGCTACACCTTC. It codes for CASRGPNNYGYTF.

J is TRBJ1-1 and V is TRBV12-3 or TRBV12-4; D call uncertain. V was clipped by 4 bases and J by 11 bases, with 8 bases between them. The CDR3 totals 10 residues. The CDR3 region has the DNA TGTGCCAGCAGTTACCATGGCGCTTTCTTT. Its translation is CASSYHGAFF.

This clone was seen once. The chain recombines TRBV6-6 with TRBJ2-1, with 8 bases identical to TRBD1. Germline trimming cut 3 bases from V and 4 bases from J; bases unmatched to any gene: 2. Germline V CDR1 and CDR2: MNHNY, SVGAGI (reference sequence). CDR3 size: 14 residues. CDR3 region: CASSYRQGYNEQFF. The DNA of the CDR3 is TGTGCCAGCAGTTATCGACAGGGGTACAATGAGCAGTTCTTC.

The chain carries TRBV15 and TRBJ1-5; D gene unclear. Germline V CDR1 and CDR2: LNHNV, YYDKDF (reference sequence). CDR3 length: 15 amino acids. V was shortened by 0 bases and J by 6 bases, with 12 bases between the two germline ends. CDR3 loop: CATSRDHGVGQPQHF. The DNA of the CDR3 is TGTGCCACCAGCAGAGATCACGGGGTGGGTCAGCCCCAGCATTTT.

In DNA, the CDR3 is TGCAGCGTTGTGGGGGGGGGAGCCTACGAGCAGTACTTC. Protein sequence: CSVVGGGAYEQYF. The V and J genes are TRBV29-1 and TRBJ2-7; 7 bases are a match to TRBD2. Germline-derived CDR1 and CDR2 are SQVTM and ANQGSEA. After removal of 4 bases from V and 2 bases from J, the junction contained 5 bases not matched to a gene. The CDR3 contains 13 residues.

The chain couples TRBV9 to TRBJ1-3; possibly TRBD1 for D (6 bases). Per germline, CDR1 SGDLS and CDR2 YYNGEE. V shed 0 bases and J shed 4 bases, with 8 bases lying between them. The length of the CDR3 is 14 residues. CDR3: CASSVEGTGNTIYF. The CDR3 DNA follows: TGTGCCAGCAGCGTAGAGGGGACAGGAAACACCATATATTTT.

The chain carries TRBV19 and TRBJ1-1; 7 bases agree with TRBD1. CDR1 is LNHDA, CDR2 SQIVND, per germline (reference sequence). V was clipped by 5 bases and J by 0 bases; unmatched bases: 6. The CDR3 extends over 15 amino acids. Written as DNA, the CDR3 is TGTGCCAGTAGTGCTCAGGGGGTTATGAACACTGAAGCTTTCTTT. Protein sequence: CASSAQGVMNTEAFF.

The gene calls are TRBV25-1 and TRBJ1-1; perhaps TRBD1 as D (6 bases). The length of the CDR3 is 13 residues. V lost 2 bases and J lost 8, with 12 bases in between. Germline CDR1 and CDR2: MGHDK and SYGVNS. CDR3 in amino acids: CASSENRASEAFF. The DNA for the CDR3 is TGTGCCAGCAGTGAAAACAGGGCTTCAGAAGCTTTCTTT.

V gene TRBV5-1 combines with J gene TRBJ2-3, with 12 bases aligning to TRBD2. The CDR3 extends over 16 amino acids. V dropped 4 bases and J dropped 4; count of bases not matched to a gene: 7. The germline gives CDR1 SGHRS, CDR2 YFSETQ. CDR3 in DNA: TGCGCCAGCAGCCACAATCTAGCGGGGGGGCCAGATACGCAGTATTTT. This encodes CASSHNLAGGPDTQYF.

The J gene is TRBJ2-7, the V gene TRBV28; D may be TRBD2 (6 bases). V lost 3 bases, J lost 0 bases, and 12 bases lay in between. Germline CDR1 and CDR2: MDHEN and SYDVKM. This CDR3 is 15 amino acids long. CDR3 coding DNA: TGTGCCAGCAGTTTTCGGGACTGGAACTCCTACGAGCAGTACTTC. Translating gives CASSFRDWNSYEQYF.

J is TRBJ1-2 and V is TRBV28; D remains unclear. The CDR3 totals 14 residues. Germline V gives CDR1 MDHEN, CDR2 SYDVKM. V shed 5 bases and J shed 4 bases, with 14 bases lying between them. This CDR3 reads CASSQLDGSYGYTF. The CDR3 DNA follows: TGTGCCAGCAGTCAACTCGACGGGTCCTATGGCTACACCTTC.

The chain has TRBV6-5 and TRBJ1-1; D is perhaps TRBD1 (5 bases). Germline lookup yields CDR1 MNHEY and CDR2 SVGAGI. V was shortened by 5 bases and J by 8 bases, with 9 bases between the two germline ends. The CDR3 length is 11 residues. DNA of the CDR3: TGTGCCAGCAGTCCAGGGAACGAAGCTTTCTTT. Amino acid sequence: CASSPGNEAFF.